This TCR beta chain is drawn from a study of a mutant IDH1 vaccine in newly diagnosed glioma. Losses at the gene ends were 4 bases for V and 6 bases for J; bases not matched to a gene: 8. Germline loops: CDR1 SGHRS, CDR2 YFSETQ. The CDR3 covers 16 residues. Time point of the sample: baseline, week 1 (first vaccination visit). Treatment denoted: pre-vaccination baseline after standard-of-care therapy. TCRdb's table, derived via immunoSEQ multiplex PCR, lists solely in-frame clones and lacks some. This table has 30,000 to 35,000 clones, 80% appearing once. V usage is TRBV5-1 and J usage is TRBJ2-1; 12 bases are a match to TRBD2. This TCR came from a man aged 50-60 years with glioma. Some clones in this sample may be carry-over from other donors' samples. The material was peripheral blood mononuclear cells (PBMCs), obtained from a glioma patient treated with radiotherapy, temozolomide or both. In DNA, the CDR3 is TGCGCCAGCAGCATGACTCCGACTAGCGGGAGCAATGAGCAGTTCTTC. It is translated as CASSMTPTSGSNEQFF.